This T cell receptor beta chain was identified in a study of T-cell memory formation after mild COVID-19. At the level of the study: Largely donor-specific sequence clusters came from a couple of donors. Study results and limitations: SARS-CoV-2 specificity of second-wave clones peaking day 37 was unconfirmed. There was a balanced CD4/CD8 profile in clones contracting day 15 to 85, and later expanders leaned CD4+.

This clonotype has a count of ten or more. Its antigen is not known. From the 5' RACE reads, TCRdb called clonotypes with MiXCR, one entry per CDR3 protein. The sample consists of 250,000 to 300,000 distinct CDR3 sequences, 8% to 9% of them appearing once. Looked up from germline, CDR1 is MNHEY and CDR2 is SVGAGI. The length of the CDR3 is 16 residues. V lost 7 bases, J lost 5 bases, and 9 bases stayed unmatched. This clonotype was obtained from a man aged 18-30 years who had mild COVID-19 (a few samples of this study predate the infection). Cell type and time point are not known. The material sequenced was PBMCs or a T cell subset sorted from them (not recorded which). V usage is TRBV6-5 and J usage is TRBJ2-3, with 13 bases that match TRBD2. CDR3 sequence reads: CASIKLAGGSGDTQYF. The CDR3 nucleotides read TGTGCCAGCATAAAACTAGCGGGGGGGAGTGGAGATACGCAGTATTTT.